Below are 30 T cell receptor beta chains sequenced from a single sample in a study of blood T cell repertoires in COVID-19 (TCRdb year 2020). The receptor library was made with the immunoSEQ multiplex PCR assay. In its TCRdb copy, this immuneACCESS table keeps in-frame sequences only and misses some clones. Where compared with another copy, unresolved V genes explain less than half of these, and the others have no known cause. In all, the sample holds tens of thousands of clones, and 65% to 80% of those were seen once. The ten biggest clones cover about 20% of the sample. Input material: peripheral blood. Receptors were obtained from a man aged 55 to 70 with acute or convalescent COVID-19.

The gene calls are TRBV19 and TRBJ2-7, with TRBD2 matching 9 bases. The CDR3 runs 18 residues. The germline V gene has CDR1 LNHDA and CDR2 SQIVND (reference sequence). J was trimmed by 2 bases and V by 3 bases; bases with no gene match: 14. The CDR3 DNA sequence: TGTGCCAGTAGTATGAGAAAGGCTAGCGGGAACGAGGCCTACGAGCAGTACTTC. Encoded protein: CASSMRKASGNEAYEQYF.

This clone was seen more than once but under ten times. This chain joins TRBV28 and TRBJ1-5, with TRBD1 as a possible D gene (5 bases). Trimming removed 6 bases from V and 3 bases from J, with 21 bases in between. The CDR3 covers 17 residues. Germline lookup yields CDR1 MDHEN and CDR2 SYDVKM. CDR3 region: CASSPWGGVENNQPQHF. CDR3 in DNA: TGTGCCAGCAGCCCATGGGGGGGGGTAGAGAACAATCAGCCCCAGCATTTT.

The chain combines TRBV7-2 with TRBJ2-3, with D tentatively TRBD2 (7 bases). With 5 bases removed from V and 0 bases from J, the gap between germline ends came to 24 bases. The length of the CDR3 is 19 residues. Germline CDR1 is SGHTA and CDR2 is FQGNSA. CDR3 protein: CASSKRGGRGWSSTDTQYF. The CDR3 DNA reads TGTGCCAGCAGCAAACGTGGAGGGAGGGGGTGGTCTAGCACAGATACGCAGTATTTT.

The CDR3: CASSPIQLPNTGELFF. For the CDR3, the DNA is TGTGCCAGCTCACCCATACAGTTGCCTAACACCGGGGAGCTGTTTTTT. The chain has TRBV18 and TRBJ2-2; D gene unclear. Trimming removed 3 bases at V and 2 bases at J, with 13 bases between. The CDR3 has 16 amino acids. Germline V gives CDR1 KGHSH, CDR2 LQKENI.

The genes are TRBV5-1 and TRBJ1-2, with 8 bases aligning to TRBD1. CDR1 and CDR2 from the germline V gene are SGHRS and YFSETQ. The CDR3 has 18 residues. V gave up 0 bases and J gave up 2 bases; unmatched junction bases: 12. CDR3 protein: CASSLAPPSPGGNYGYTF. The DNA for the CDR3 is TGCGCCAGCAGCTTGGCCCCTCCCAGTCCAGGGGGCAACTATGGCTACACCTTC.

This clone was seen only a few times. J is TRBJ1-1 and V is TRBV11-2, with unresolved D. V gave up 1 base and J gave up 1 base, with 7 bases separating them. The CDR3 totals 14 residues. Germline-derived CDR1 and CDR2 are SGHAT and FQNNGV. CDR3 loop: CASSLGPANTEAFF. CDR3 DNA: TGTGCCAGCAGCTTAGGGCCCGCGAACACTGAAGCTTTCTTT.

This clone was seen a handful of times. This sequence joins TRBV24-1 and TRBJ2-3; no firm D call. V was trimmed by 4 bases and J by 2 bases, leaving 9 bases between them. The CDR3 runs to 14 residues. Germline-derived CDR1 and CDR2 are KGHDR and SFDVKD. Here the CDR3 reads CATSDPPFTDTQYF. The CDR3 DNA is TGTGCCACCAGTGACCCTCCCTTCACAGATACGCAGTATTTT.

The chain has TRBV4-3 and TRBJ2-6, with 9 positions matching TRBD1. This CDR3 comprises 17 residues. The germline V gene has CDR1 LGHNA and CDR2 YSLEER. V lost 1 base, J lost 4 bases, and 5 bases stayed unmatched. The CDR3, as DNA: TGCGCCAGCAGCCAAGTCGGACAGGGGCGAGGGGCCAACGTCCTGACTTTC. It translates to CASSQVGQGRGANVLTF.

The sample holds one count of this clone. The V gene is TRBV2, the J gene TRBJ1-4, with 10 bases identical to TRBD1. V was pared by 0 bases and J by 4 bases, with 2 bases of the junction left unmatched. This CDR3 has 16 amino acids. Germline CDR1 reads SNHLY; CDR2 reads FYNNEI. The CDR3 loop is CASSEARTGGNEKLFF. The CDR3 DNA reads TGTGCCAGCAGTGAAGCGCGGACAGGGGGTAATGAAAAACTGTTTTTT.

The gene calls are TRBV5-4 and TRBJ2-5, with 8 bases matching TRBD2. CDR1 and CDR2 from the germline V gene are SGHNT and YYREEE (reference sequence). This CDR3 has 15 amino acids. After removal of 4 bases from V and 2 bases from J, the junction contained 7 bases not matched to a gene. CDR3 region: CASSLRVAGQETQYF. The CDR3 coding sequence is TGTGCCAGCAGCCTACGGGTAGCGGGACAAGAGACCCAGTACTTC.

The V gene is TRBV5-1, the J gene TRBJ2-7, with 10 nucleotides matching TRBD2. The CDR3 is 15 residues long. With V trimmed by 4 bases and J by 3 bases, 7 bases remained unmatched. CDR1 SGHRS and CDR2 YFSETQ come from the germline V gene. The CDR3 loop reads CASSLKAGGYYEQYF. DNA of the CDR3: TGCGCCAGCAGCCTGAAAGCGGGAGGGTACTACGAGCAGTACTTC.

V is TRBV5-1 and J is TRBJ2-7; D possibly corresponds to TRBD2 (5 bases). V was cut by 0 bases and J by 0 bases, with 10 bases left in between. CDR3 length: 15 amino acids. The germline V gene has CDR1 SGHRS and CDR2 YFSETQ. The CDR3, as DNA: TGCGCCAGCAGCTTGGCCGGAGGTCTCTCCTACGAGCAGTACTTC. Translating gives CASSLAGGLSYEQYF.

CDR3 DNA sequence: TGTGCCAGCAGTTATAGACAGGGGAGATGGACTGAAGCTTTCTTT. Protein: CASSYRQGRWTEAFF. The chain couples TRBV5-8 to TRBJ1-1; TRBD1 matches 8 bases. Germline lookup yields CDR1 SGHTS and CDR2 YDEGEE. The CDR3 contains 15 residues. V lost 5 bases, J lost 5 bases, and 11 bases stayed unmatched.

V gene TRBV19 combines with J gene TRBJ2-3; 8 bases match TRBD1. This CDR3 spans 19 amino acids. CDR1 LNHDA and CDR2 SQIVND come from the germline V gene (reference sequence). With V trimmed by 1 base and J by 2 bases, 14 bases remained unmatched. The CDR3 here is CASSIGLPTGAISTDTQYF. CDR3 DNA: TGTGCCAGTAGTATAGGCCTCCCGACAGGGGCAATCTCCACAGATACGCAGTATTTT. The variable domain in full, completed from reference TRBV19 and TRBJ2-3, reads DGGITQSPKYLFRKEGQNVTLSCEQNLNHDAMYWYRQDPGQGLRLIYYSQIVNDFQKGDIAEGYSVSREKKESFPLTVTSAQKNPTAFYLCASSIGLPTGAISTDTQYFGPGTRLTVL.

This clone came up once. The chain uses TRBV6-4 and TRBJ1-1; TRBD1 might be the D (5 bases). CDR3 length: 13 amino acids. Per the germline V gene, CDR1 is MRHNA and CDR2 is SNTAGT. Deletions cut 6 bases from V and 0 bases from J, with 8 bases between. The CDR3 nucleotides are TGTGCCAGCAGGCGGACATTGAACACTGAAGCTTTCTTT. It specifies CASRRTLNTEAFF.

V is TRBV28 and J is TRBJ1-4; TRBD1 might be the D (5 bases). Germline V lookup: CDR1 MDHEN, CDR2 SYDVKM. This CDR3 is 12 amino acids long. V dropped 4 bases and J dropped 7 bases, with 7 bases sitting between them. The CDR3 here is CASSYGGEKLFF. CDR3 DNA: TGTGCCAGCAGTTACGGGGGTGAAAAACTGTTTTTT.

The chain joins TRBV18 to TRBJ2-4; TRBD2 agrees at 10 bases. Germline CDR1 reads KGHSH; CDR2 reads LQKENI. V trimming: 1 base; J trimming: 7 bases; junction bases outside the gene matches: 7. The CDR3 has 16 residues. The CDR3 spells CASSPLLAGVGNIQYF. CDR3 DNA: TGTGCCAGCTCACCACTTCTAGCGGGAGTTGGGAACATTCAGTACTTC.

This clone was seen more than once but under ten times. The chain recombines TRBV5-5 with TRBJ1-5; 7 bases agree with TRBD1. The CDR3 has 14 amino acids. J was trimmed by 6 bases and V by 3 bases; bases with no gene match: 6. Germline V gene data show CDR1 as SGHKS and CDR2 as YYEKEE (reference sequence). The chain's CDR3 is CASSYGTVGQPQHF. CDR3 DNA: TGTGCCAGCAGCTACGGGACAGTGGGTCAGCCCCAGCATTTT.

This chain joins TRBV11-2 and TRBJ1-2, with 7 bases matching TRBD1. V lost 4 bases, J lost 5 bases, and 7 bases stayed unmatched. The CDR3 runs to 14 residues. Per germline, CDR1 SGHAT and CDR2 FQNNGV. The DNA for the CDR3 is TGTGCCAGCAGCTCCCCGACAGGGTCTTATGGCTACACCTTC. Its protein product is CASSSPTGSYGYTF.

The rearrangement uses TRBV5-1 and TRBJ2-7; 9 nucleotides align to TRBD1. This CDR3 has 15 residues. The germline CDR1 and CDR2 sequences are SGHRS and YFSETQ. Trimming removed 3 bases from V and 0 bases from J; junction bases left unmatched: 4. DNA of the CDR3: TGCGCCAGCAGCTATACAGGGGGCACCTCCTACGAGCAGTACTTC. Its protein product is CASSYTGGTSYEQYF.

The V and J genes are TRBV7-9 and TRBJ2-2; a weak D match, TRBD1 (6 bases). This CDR3 spans 15 amino acids. Trimming shortened V by 1 base and J by 7 bases, and 13 bases separated the two germline ends. Germline CDR1 SEHNR, CDR2 FQNEAQ (reference sequence). Written as DNA, the CDR3 is TGTGCCAGCAGCTTAGGGACAGCCGGTGTCGGGGAGCTGTTTTTT. Its translation: CASSLGTAGVGELFF. The entire variable domain, with the rest obtained from reference TRBV7-9 and TRBJ2-2, is as follows: DTGVSQNPRHKITKRGQNVTFRCDPISEHNRLYWYRQTLGQGPEFLTYFQNEAQLEKSRLLSDRFSAERPKGSFSTLEIQRTEQGDSAMYLCASSLGTAGVGELFFGEGSRLTVL.

V and J are TRBV18 and TRBJ2-3, with TRBD2 as a possible D gene (6 bases). Per germline, CDR1 KGHSH and CDR2 LQKENI. The CDR3 loop spans 14 amino acids. Trimming pared 5 bases from V and 2 bases from J, leaving 11 bases between. In nucleotides, the CDR3 is TGTGCCAGCTCAACGGTAGCGGCCACAGATACGCAGTATTTT. Translation: CASSTVAATDTQYF.

This clone has a handful of counts. This chain uses TRBV7-2 with TRBJ1-5; TRBD1 agrees at 9 bases. The trim removed 0 bases at V and 0 bases at J, leaving 9 bases unmatched. Germline V CDR1 and CDR2: SGHTA, FQGNSA. The CDR3 has 19 residues. This CDR3 reads CASSLALGQGLYSNQPQHF. The CDR3 DNA reads as TGTGCCAGCAGCTTAGCGCTGGGACAGGGCCTTTATAGCAATCAGCCCCAGCATTTT. The whole variable domain, filled in from reference TRBV7-2 and TRBJ1-5, reads GAGVSQSPSNKVTEKGKDVELRCDPISGHTALYWYRQSLGQGLEFLIYFQGNSAPDKSGLPSDRFSAERTGGSVSTLTIQRTQQEDSAVYLCASSLALGQGLYSNQPQHFGDGTRLSIL.

This clone was counted a single time. This sequence joins TRBV9 and TRBJ2-1; 7 nucleotides agree with TRBD1. CDR3 length: 15 residues. Trimming removed 0 bases from V and 5 bases from J; junction bases left unmatched: 5. CDR1 and CDR2 (germline): SGDLS, YYNGEE. The CDR3 region is CASSVEGAPNNEQFF. The CDR3 DNA is TGTGCCAGCAGCGTAGAGGGGGCCCCGAACAATGAGCAGTTCTTC.

This clone has just a few counts. V is TRBV18 and J is TRBJ1-6; D possibly corresponds to TRBD1 (5 bases). Germline lookup yields CDR1 KGHSH and CDR2 LQKENI. The CDR3 spans 14 residues. Trimming removed 3 bases from V and 7 bases from J, with 10 bases in between. The CDR3 coding sequence is TGTGCCAGCTCACCCTCAGACAGAAATTCACCCCTCCACTTT. Amino acids: CASSPSDRNSPLHF. Together with reference TRBV18 and TRBJ1-6, the CDR3 gives the full variable domain: NAGVMQNPRHLVRRRGQEARLRCSPMKGHSHVYWYRQLPEEGLKFMVYLQKENIIDESGMPKERFSAEFPKEGPSILRIQQVVRGDSAAYFCASSPSDRNSPLHFGNGTRLTVT.

The chain combines TRBV2 with TRBJ2-7; 9 positions match TRBD2. Germline loops: CDR1 SNHLY, CDR2 FYNNEI. The length of the CDR3 is 15 residues. The ends lost 0 bases at V and 6 bases at J; junction bases unmatched: 6. In DNA, the CDR3 is TGTGCCAGCAGTGAAGCTAGCGGGAGTTCGGGCGAGCAGTACTTC. Translating it yields CASSEASGSSGEQYF. The full variable domain, rest sourced from reference TRBV2 and TRBJ2-7, is EPEVTQTPSHQVTQMGQEVILRCVPISNHLYFYWYRQILGQKVEFLVSFYNNEISEKSEIFDDQFSVERPDGSNFTLKIRSTKLEDSAMYFCASSEASGSSGEQYFGPGTRLTVT.

The rearrangement joins TRBV9 to TRBJ2-3, with a weak D call TRBD2 (6 bases). Germline CDR1 reads SGDLS; CDR2 reads YYNGEE. The CDR3 consists of 16 residues. V was pared by 0 bases and J by 0 bases, with 11 bases between. CDR3 region: CASSVGVAASTDTQYF. DNA for the CDR3: TGTGCCAGCAGCGTAGGGGTAGCGGCAAGCACAGATACGCAGTATTTT.

This clone was counted a single time. The chain couples TRBV5-8 to TRBJ2-5, with 10 bases matching TRBD1. The V and J ends lost 4 bases and 5 bases, in that order; junction bases with no gene match: 11. CDR1 and CDR2 from the germline V gene are SGHTS and YDEGEE. The CDR3 consists of 16 residues. The CDR3 spells CASSSRQGAWVETQYF. The DNA for the CDR3 is TGTGCCAGCAGCAGCCGACAGGGGGCTTGGGTGGAGACCCAGTACTTC. Complete variable domain (other parts from reference TRBV5-8 and TRBJ2-5): EAGVTQSPTHLIKTRGQQATLRCSPISGHTSVYWYQQALGLGLQFLLWYDEGEERNRGNFPPRFSGRQFPNYSSELNVNALELEDSALYLCASSSRQGAWVETQYFGPGTRLLVL.

The chain employs TRBV18 and TRBJ2-7, with TRBD2 as a possible D gene (5 bases). V was cut by 3 bases and J by 2 bases, with 11 bases left in between. In germline, CDR1 is KGHSH, CDR2 LQKENI. This CDR3 spans 14 amino acids. The DNA of the CDR3 is TGTGCCAGCTCACCCCCATCGGGGACCTACGAGCAGTACTTC. Amino acids: CASSPPSGTYEQYF.

The rearrangement uses TRBV6-1 and TRBJ2-2, with TRBD2 matching over 11 bases. V gave up 3 bases and J gave up 3 bases; unmatched junction bases: 6. The V gene's germline CDR1 is MNHNS and CDR2 SASEGT. The CDR3 runs to 17 residues. The CDR3 region has the DNA TGTGCCAGCAGTGATATTCGACTAGCGGGACACACCGGGGAGCTGTTTTTT. Amino acid sequence: CASSDIRLAGHTGELFF.